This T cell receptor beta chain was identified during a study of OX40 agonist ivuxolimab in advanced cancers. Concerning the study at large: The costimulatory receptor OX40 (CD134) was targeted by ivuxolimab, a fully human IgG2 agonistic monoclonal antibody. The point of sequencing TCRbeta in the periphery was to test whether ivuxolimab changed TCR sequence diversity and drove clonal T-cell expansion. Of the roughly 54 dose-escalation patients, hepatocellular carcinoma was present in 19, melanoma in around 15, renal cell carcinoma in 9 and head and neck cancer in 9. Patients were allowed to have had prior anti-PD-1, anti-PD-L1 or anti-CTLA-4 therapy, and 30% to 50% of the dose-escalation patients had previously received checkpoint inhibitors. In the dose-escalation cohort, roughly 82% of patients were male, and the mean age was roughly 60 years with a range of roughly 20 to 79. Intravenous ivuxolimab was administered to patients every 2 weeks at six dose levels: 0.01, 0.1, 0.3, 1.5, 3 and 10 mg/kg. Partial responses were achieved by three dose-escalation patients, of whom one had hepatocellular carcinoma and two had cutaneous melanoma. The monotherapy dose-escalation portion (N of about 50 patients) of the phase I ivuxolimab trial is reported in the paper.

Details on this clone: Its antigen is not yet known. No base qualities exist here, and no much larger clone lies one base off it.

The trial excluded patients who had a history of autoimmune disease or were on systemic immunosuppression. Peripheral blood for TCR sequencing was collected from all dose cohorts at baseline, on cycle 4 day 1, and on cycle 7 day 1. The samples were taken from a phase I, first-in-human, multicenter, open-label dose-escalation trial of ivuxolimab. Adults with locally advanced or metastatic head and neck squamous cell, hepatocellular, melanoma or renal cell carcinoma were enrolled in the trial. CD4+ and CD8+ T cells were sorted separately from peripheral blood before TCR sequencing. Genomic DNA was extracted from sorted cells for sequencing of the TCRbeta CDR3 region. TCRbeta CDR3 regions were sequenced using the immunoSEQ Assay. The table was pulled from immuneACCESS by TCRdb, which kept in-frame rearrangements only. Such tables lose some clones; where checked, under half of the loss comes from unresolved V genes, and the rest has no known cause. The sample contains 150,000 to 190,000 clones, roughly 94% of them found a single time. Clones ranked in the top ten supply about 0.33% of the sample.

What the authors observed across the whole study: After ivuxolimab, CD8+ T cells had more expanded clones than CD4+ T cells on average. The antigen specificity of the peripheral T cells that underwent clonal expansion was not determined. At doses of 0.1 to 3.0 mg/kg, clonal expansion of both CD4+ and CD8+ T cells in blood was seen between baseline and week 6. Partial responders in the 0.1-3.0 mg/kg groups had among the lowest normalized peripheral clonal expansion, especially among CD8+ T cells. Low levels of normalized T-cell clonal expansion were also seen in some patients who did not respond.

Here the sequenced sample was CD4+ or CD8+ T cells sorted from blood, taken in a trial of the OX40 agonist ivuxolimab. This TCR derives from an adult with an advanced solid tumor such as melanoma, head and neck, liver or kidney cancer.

CDR3 sequence: CASSTGQGFGNTIYF. The DNA sequence is TGTGCCAGTAGTACGGGACAGGGGTTCGGAAACACCATATATTTT. This receptor chain uses TRBV19 and TRBJ1-3, with 10 middle bases fitting TRBD1. CDR1 is given as LNHDA and CDR2 as SQIVND, both from the germline V gene (reference sequence). Its CDR3 holds 15 amino acids, cysteine through phenylalanine. Kept here is only the CDR3 DNA, which spans 45 bases and is read in frame from base 1. V is pruned by 4 bases and J by 4 bases, leaving 4 bases of the junction without a gene match. The full variable domain, with segments outside the CDR3 supplied by the reference TRBV19 and TRBJ1-3 proteins, appears as DGGITQSPKYLFRKEGQNVTLSCEQNLNHDAMYWYRQDPGQGLRLIYYSQIVNDFQKGDIAEGYSVSREKKESFPLTVTSAQKNPTAFYLCASSTGQGFGNTIYFGEGSWLTVV.